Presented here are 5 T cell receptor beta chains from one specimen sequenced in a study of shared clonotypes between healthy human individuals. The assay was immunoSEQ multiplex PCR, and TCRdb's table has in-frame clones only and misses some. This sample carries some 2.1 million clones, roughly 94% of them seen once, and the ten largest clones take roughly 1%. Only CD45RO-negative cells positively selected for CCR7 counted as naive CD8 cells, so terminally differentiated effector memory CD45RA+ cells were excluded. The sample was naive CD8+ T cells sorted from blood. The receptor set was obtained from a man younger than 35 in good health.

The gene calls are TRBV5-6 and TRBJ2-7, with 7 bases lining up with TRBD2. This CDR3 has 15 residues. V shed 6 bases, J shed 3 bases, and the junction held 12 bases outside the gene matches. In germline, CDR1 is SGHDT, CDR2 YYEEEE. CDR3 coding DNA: TGTGCCAGCACCCTGGGGGGGATCACCTTCTACGAGCAGTACTTC. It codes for CASTLGGITFYEQYF.

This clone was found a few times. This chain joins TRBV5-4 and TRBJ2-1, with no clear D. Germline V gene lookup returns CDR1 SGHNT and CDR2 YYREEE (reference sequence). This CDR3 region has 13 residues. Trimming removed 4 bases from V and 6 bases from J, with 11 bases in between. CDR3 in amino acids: CASSRDGPNEQFF. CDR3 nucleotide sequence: TGTGCCAGCAGCCGAGATGGGCCCAATGAGCAGTTCTTC.

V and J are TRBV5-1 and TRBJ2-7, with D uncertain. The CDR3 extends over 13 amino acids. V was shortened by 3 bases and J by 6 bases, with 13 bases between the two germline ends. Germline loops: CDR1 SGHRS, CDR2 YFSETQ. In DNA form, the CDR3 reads TGCGCCAGCAGCTCGATTGGTGGCGGCGAGCAGTACTTC. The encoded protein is CASSSIGGGEQYF.

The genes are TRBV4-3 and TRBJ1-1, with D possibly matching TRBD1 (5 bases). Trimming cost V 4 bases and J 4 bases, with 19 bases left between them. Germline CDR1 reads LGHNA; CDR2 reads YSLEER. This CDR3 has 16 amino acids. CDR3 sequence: CASSRLSRDFGTEAFF. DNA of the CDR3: TGCGCCAGCAGCCGATTGAGCCGGGACTTCGGCACTGAAGCTTTCTTT.

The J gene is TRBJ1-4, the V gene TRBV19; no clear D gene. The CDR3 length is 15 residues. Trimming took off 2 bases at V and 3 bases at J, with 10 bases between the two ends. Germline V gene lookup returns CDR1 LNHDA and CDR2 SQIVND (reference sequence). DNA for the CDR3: TGTGCCAGTAGTATATTTTACGGAGCTAATGAAAAACTGTTTTTT. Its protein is CASSIFYGANEKLFF.